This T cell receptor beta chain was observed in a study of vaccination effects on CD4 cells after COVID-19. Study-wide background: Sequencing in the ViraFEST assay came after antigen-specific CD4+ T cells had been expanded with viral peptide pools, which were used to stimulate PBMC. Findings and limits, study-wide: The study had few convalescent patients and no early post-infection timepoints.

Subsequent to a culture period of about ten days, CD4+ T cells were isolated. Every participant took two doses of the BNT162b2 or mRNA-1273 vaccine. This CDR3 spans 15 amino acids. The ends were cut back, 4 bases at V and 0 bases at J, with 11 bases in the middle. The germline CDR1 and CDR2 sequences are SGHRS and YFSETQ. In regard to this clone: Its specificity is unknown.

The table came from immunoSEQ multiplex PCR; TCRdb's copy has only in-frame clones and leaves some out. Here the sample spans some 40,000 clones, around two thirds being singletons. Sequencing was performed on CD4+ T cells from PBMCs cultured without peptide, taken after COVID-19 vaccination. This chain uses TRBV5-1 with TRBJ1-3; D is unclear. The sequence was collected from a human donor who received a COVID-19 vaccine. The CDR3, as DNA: TGCGCCAGCAGCAAAGACACCTCCTCTGGAAACACCATATATTTT. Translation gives CASSKDTSSGNTIYF.